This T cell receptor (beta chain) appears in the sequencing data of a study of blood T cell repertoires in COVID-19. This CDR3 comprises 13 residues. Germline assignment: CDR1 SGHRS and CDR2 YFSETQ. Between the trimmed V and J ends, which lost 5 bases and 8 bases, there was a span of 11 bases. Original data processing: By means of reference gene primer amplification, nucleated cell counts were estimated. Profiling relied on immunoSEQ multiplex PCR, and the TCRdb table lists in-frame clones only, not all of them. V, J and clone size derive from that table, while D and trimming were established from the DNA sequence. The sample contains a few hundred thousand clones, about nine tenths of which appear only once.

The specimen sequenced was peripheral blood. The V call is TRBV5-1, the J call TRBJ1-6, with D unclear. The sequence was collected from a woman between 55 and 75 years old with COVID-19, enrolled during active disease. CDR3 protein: CASRIARDSPLHF. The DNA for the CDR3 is TGCGCCAGCAGAATAGCGAGGGATTCACCCCTCCACTTT.